This T cell receptor beta chain was identified during a study of blood T cell repertoires in COVID-19. Study information: Some COVID-19 samples were acute and others convalescent; all came from the United States, Italy and Spain. Nucleic acid was either cDNA or gDNA, and it came from T cells, B-cell-depleted T cells, or PBMCs.

V dropped 0 bases and J dropped 7; count of bases not matched to a gene: 11. CDR3 size: 16 residues. Germline CDR1 reads SGHRS; CDR2 reads YFSETQ. Original handling: Researchers report that nucleated cell counts were estimated from reference gene primer amplification. Method: immunoSEQ multiplex PCR; TCRdb's copy keeps in-frame clones and lacks some. V and J calls and clone size are those listed in that table; D and trimming were worked out from the DNA. This table holds under 200,000 clones, 70% to 90% found once. This chain links TRBV5-1 with TRBJ1-2; 8 bases line up with TRBD1. This receptor was obtained from a man between 50 and 59 years old with active or convalescent COVID-19. The sample comprised peripheral blood. The CDR3 here is CASSLEPRTGKGGYTF. CDR3 DNA: TGCGCCAGCAGCTTGGAACCTAGGACAGGGAAGGGTGGCTACACCTTC.